Below are 25 T cell receptor beta chains sequenced from a single sample in a study of T-cell reconstitution after alpha-beta-depleted transplantation in children listed by TCRdb under 2016. The treatment or condition label for this specimen denotes: allogeneic hematopoietic cell transplantation with graft depleted of TCRalphabeta T cells and CD19 B cells. Preparation of the library involved PCR. TCRdb shows the sequencer as Illumina HiSeq 2500. TCR library preparation used molecular barcoding, with unique molecular identifiers applied to normalize quantification of the TCRbeta repertoire. TCRdb itself trimmed the public reads at Q25 with fastp, ran MiXCR and retained productive beta chains. Each CDR3 protein gets just one entry, which takes the most common genes and DNA from the rows behind it. The sample table contains around 600,000 distinct CDR3 sequences; only one count was recorded for 23% of them. The ten largest clonotypes hold roughly an eighth of the sample.

The sequences come from PBMCs, mostly from graft donor cells, collected 360 days after TCRalphabeta/CD19-depleted stem cell transplant. These receptors were taken from a boy less than two years old who had a stem cell transplant for acute myeloid leukemia, so the T cells may come from the graft donor.

The sample holds a few counts of this clonotype. J is TRBJ2-1 and V is TRBV7-3; D is possibly TRBD2 (5 bases). The V gene lost 5 bases and the J gene lost 6 bases, with 11 bases spanning the gap. Germline V gene sequence: CDR1 SGHTA, CDR2 FQGTGA. The CDR3 has 13 residues. The CDR3 bases are TGTGCCAGCAGCACAAAACTAGGCAATGAGCAGTTCTTC. The encoded protein is CASSTKLGNEQFF.

The rearrangement uses TRBV7-9 and TRBJ1-2, with 7 positions matching TRBD1. Germline V gene lookup returns CDR1 SEHNR and CDR2 FQNEAQ (reference sequence). The trim removed 4 bases at V and 4 bases at J, leaving 6 bases unmatched. The CDR3 has 14 residues. The CDR3 loop is CASSSPGQSYGYTF. CDR3 coding DNA: TGTGCCAGCAGCTCCCCGGGACAGTCCTATGGCTACACCTTC.

This clonotype was seen ten or more times. The chain joins TRBV7-3 to TRBJ1-1; D is possibly TRBD1 (6 bases). The CDR3 contains 16 residues. Germline V gene sequence: CDR1 SGHTA, CDR2 FQGTGA. V was pared by 1 base and J by 1 base, with 13 bases between. The CDR3 coding sequence is TGTGCCAGCAGCTTAAATGGGAGGGGGGGGAACACTGAAGCTTTCTTT. Translating gives CASSLNGRGGNTEAFF.

The chain recombines TRBV4-3 with TRBJ2-2, with D possibly TRBD1 on 6 matching bases. Trimming removed 2 bases at V and 6 bases at J, with 13 bases between. CDR1 is LGHNA, CDR2 YSLEER, per germline. This CDR3 has 15 amino acids. The CDR3 is CASSQWHRESGELFF. DNA for the CDR3: TGCGCCAGCAGCCAATGGCACAGGGAATCCGGGGAGCTGTTTTTT.

The V gene is TRBV7-7, the J gene TRBJ2-2, with 9 bases matching TRBD1. The germline V gene encodes CDR1 SSHAT and CDR2 FNYEAQ (reference sequence). The CDR3 runs to 15 residues. The trim removed 5 bases at V and 5 bases at J, leaving 6 bases unmatched. Here the CDR3 reads CASSPSGTGTGELFF. In nucleotides, the CDR3 is TGTGCCAGCAGCCCCAGCGGGACAGGGACCGGGGAGCTGTTTTTT.

The V call is TRBV20-1, the J call TRBJ1-4; perhaps TRBD1 as D (5 bases). V was trimmed by 6 bases and J by 0 bases, leaving 14 bases between them. The CDR3 runs to 15 residues. CDR1 DFQATT and CDR2 SNEGSKA come from the germline V gene (reference sequence). CDR3 DNA sequence: TGCAGTGCGCTTGATTCGGGGGCAACTAATGAAAAACTGTTTTTT. Translated: CSALDSGATNEKLFF.

Only a few counts were recorded for this clonotype. The gene calls are TRBV12-3 or TRBV12-4 and TRBJ1-2, with D tentatively TRBD1 (5 bases). Trimming took 3 bases from V and 8 from J, leaving 13 bases between them. This CDR3 spans 13 amino acids. The CDR3 coding sequence is TGTGCCAGCAGTTTGTCAGGGTCGGTCGGCTACACCTTC. Encoded protein: CASSLSGSVGYTF.

The CDR3 region is CASSIAPANTEAFF. In DNA, the CDR3 is TGTGCCAGTAGTATAGCGCCTGCGAACACTGAAGCTTTCTTT. The chain has TRBV19 and TRBJ1-1; no clear D gene. Germline V gives CDR1 LNHDA, CDR2 SQIVND (reference sequence). V was clipped by 1 base and J by 1 base, with 7 bases between them. The CDR3 runs 14 residues. Full variable domain (missing parts from reference TRBV19 and TRBJ1-1): DGGITQSPKYLFRKEGQNVTLSCEQNLNHDAMYWYRQDPGQGLRLIYYSQIVNDFQKGDIAEGYSVSREKKESFPLTVTSAQKNPTAFYLCASSIAPANTEAFFGQGTRLTVV.

This clonotype was seen many times. J is TRBJ2-5 and V is TRBV28, with TRBD1 matching 9 bases. The CDR3 is 12 amino acids. V trimming: 8 bases; J trimming: 5 bases; junction bases outside the gene matches: 3. The germline gives CDR1 MDHEN, CDR2 SYDVKM. The CDR3 DNA follows: TGTGCCAGCGGGACAGGGTGGGAGACCCAGTACTTC. Its protein product is CASGTGWETQYF.

V and J are TRBV18 and TRBJ2-1, with D unclear. The CDR3 has 14 residues. The germline V gene encodes CDR1 KGHSH and CDR2 LQKENI. Trimming left V 1 base short and J 5 bases short, with 9 bases between. In DNA form, the CDR3 reads TGTGCCAGCTCACCACGGCTAGGTAACAATGAGCAGTTCTTC. Translating it yields CASSPRLGNNEQFF.

The chain has TRBV11-3 and TRBJ2-1; D not resolved. Germline V gives CDR1 SGHNT, CDR2 YENEEA. V was shortened by 4 bases and J by 10 bases, with 17 bases between the two germline ends. The CDR3 loop spans 14 amino acids. The DNA of the CDR3 is TGTGCCAGCAGCTCTACCTTGACAAGGTGGGAGCAGTTCTTC. This gives the protein CASSSTLTRWEQFF.

This clonotype was counted a few times. V is TRBV10-2 and J is TRBJ1-5; D remains unclear. Germline V gives CDR1 WSHSY, CDR2 SAAADI. The germline V and J ends were trimmed by 1 base and 3 bases, with 13 bases remaining between them. CDR3 length equals 16 residues. CDR3 DNA: TGCGCCAGCAGTGAGTGGTCCGTAGCCCTCAATCAGCCCCAGCATTTT. It specifies CASSEWSVALNQPQHF.

J is TRBJ2-1 and V is TRBV12-3 or TRBV12-4; no clear D gene. The CDR3 is made up of 12 amino acids. V lost 5 bases to trimming and J lost 7 bases, with 9 bases between them. Here the CDR3 reads CASSTQDNEQFF. In nucleotides, the CDR3 is TGTGCCAGCAGTACCCAGGATAATGAGCAGTTCTTC.

V usage is TRBV12-3 or TRBV12-4 and J usage is TRBJ2-2, with D unresolved. The CDR3 is 13 amino acids. V was clipped by 3 bases and J by 7 bases, with 9 bases between them. The CDR3 here is CASSFQHGGELFF. The DNA for the CDR3 is TGTGCCAGCAGTTTTCAACATGGCGGGGAGCTGTTTTTT.

The chain joins TRBV20-1 to TRBJ1-5, with TRBD1 matching over 11 bases. The CDR3 consists of 15 residues. The V gene's germline CDR1 is DFQATT and CDR2 SNEGSKA (reference sequence). Losses at the gene ends were 6 bases for V and 6 bases for J; bases not matched to a gene: 10. CDR3 nucleotide sequence: TGCAGTGCAACCGGGACAGGGGGTCCCAGTCAGCCCCAGCATTTT. Its translation: CSATGTGGPSQPQHF.

This clonotype turned up a few times. V and J are TRBV15 and TRBJ2-7; D possibly corresponds to TRBD2 (7 bases). CDR1 and CDR2 (germline): LNHNV, YYDKDF (reference sequence). This CDR3 has 13 residues. Trimming left V 3 bases short and J 9 bases short, with 15 bases between. CDR3 sequence reads: CATSSKGGRGQYF. For the CDR3, the DNA is TGTGCCACCAGCAGTAAAGGGGGGAGGGGGCAGTACTTC.

This chain connects TRBV5-1 to TRBJ2-1; either TRBD1 or TRBD2 may supply D (6 bases each). Germline V lookup: CDR1 SGHRS, CDR2 YFSETQ. Trimming removed 6 bases from V and 6 bases from J, with 16 bases in between. The CDR3 totals 14 residues. CDR3 amino acids: CASTLGGRGNEQFF. For the CDR3, the DNA is TGCGCCAGCACCCTGGGGGGCAGGGGCAATGAGCAGTTCTTC.

The table lists this clonotype with many counts. The rearrangement uses TRBV6-5 and TRBJ1-1; the D is unclear. The CDR3 runs 15 residues. V was pared by 0 bases and J by 0 bases, with 8 bases between. Per the germline V gene, CDR1 is MNHEY and CDR2 is SVGAGI. This CDR3 is CASSYSSALNTEAFF. CDR3 nucleotide sequence: TGTGCCAGCAGTTACTCGTCCGCACTGAACACTGAAGCTTTCTTT.

This clonotype was recorded at least ten times. The chain recombines TRBV20-1 with TRBJ2-7; a possible D gene is TRBD1 (6 bases). The CDR3 sequence is 13 residues long. Germline-derived CDR1 and CDR2 are DFQATT and SNEGSKA (reference sequence). Trimming cost V 4 bases and J 4 bases, with 14 bases left between them. CDR3 sequence reads: CSAKQGLEYEQYV. DNA of the CDR3: TGCAGTGCTAAACAGGGTTTAGAATACGAGCAGTACGTC.

This clonotype was seen many times. This chain joins TRBV7-2 and TRBJ2-1; TRBD2 matches 8 bases. The germline gives CDR1 SGHTA, CDR2 FQGNSA. V dropped 1 base and J dropped 8; count of bases not matched to a gene: 10. The CDR3 is 16 residues long. This chain's CDR3 is CASSLEPGLVLDEQFF. CDR3 nucleotides: TGTGCCAGCAGCTTAGAGCCGGGACTAGTGTTGGATGAGCAGTTCTTC.

Many counts were recorded for this clonotype. The chain couples TRBV12-3 or TRBV12-4 to TRBJ2-3; no reliable D call. The CDR3 is 11 residues long. V shed 6 bases and J shed 3 bases, with 4 bases lying between them. CDR3 DNA: TGTGCCAGCAGGTATACAGATACGCAGTATTTT. Encoded protein: CASRYTDTQYF.

Only a few counts were recorded for this clonotype. The gene calls are TRBV6-5 and TRBJ2-5; 7 nucleotides align to TRBD1. The CDR3 extends over 15 amino acids. CDR1 is MNHEY and CDR2 is SVGAGI in the germline V gene. Trimming at V came to 0 bases and at J to 5 bases, leaving 6 bases not matched to a gene. CDR3 amino acids: CASSYSNRGHETQYF. Written as DNA, the CDR3 is TGTGCCAGCAGTTACTCGAACAGGGGACATGAGACCCAGTACTTC.

This clonotype came up many times. The chain is built from TRBV6-5 and TRBJ2-1, with 7 bases that match TRBD2. This CDR3 has 18 amino acids. Germline V gene lookup returns CDR1 MNHEY and CDR2 SVGAGI. J lost 2 bases, V lost 3 bases, and 13 bases had no gene match. The CDR3 spells CASSYSLASGGPYNEQFF. In DNA, the CDR3 is TGTGCCAGCAGTTATTCCTTAGCTAGCGGAGGGCCCTACAATGAGCAGTTCTTC.

At least ten counts were recorded for this clonotype. The chain employs TRBV20-1 and TRBJ2-1; D gene unclear. Germline values: CDR1 DFQATT, CDR2 SNEGSKA (reference sequence). This CDR3 is 15 amino acids long. V lost 1 base and J 8 bases, leaving 18 bases between the germline ends. The CDR3 bases are TGCAGTGCTAGAGGGGGTCTGGCTCTTGGCGATGAGCAGTTCTTC. Its protein product is CSARGGLALGDEQFF.

V is TRBV28 and J is TRBJ1-1; D is ambiguous. The length of the CDR3 is 13 residues. Germline V lookup: CDR1 MDHEN, CDR2 SYDVKM. Trimming took off 6 bases at V and 2 bases at J, with 10 bases between the two ends. The CDR3 DNA sequence: TGTGCCAGCAGCACCCCAGTAAACACTGAAGCTTTCTTT. Translation gives CASSTPVNTEAFF.